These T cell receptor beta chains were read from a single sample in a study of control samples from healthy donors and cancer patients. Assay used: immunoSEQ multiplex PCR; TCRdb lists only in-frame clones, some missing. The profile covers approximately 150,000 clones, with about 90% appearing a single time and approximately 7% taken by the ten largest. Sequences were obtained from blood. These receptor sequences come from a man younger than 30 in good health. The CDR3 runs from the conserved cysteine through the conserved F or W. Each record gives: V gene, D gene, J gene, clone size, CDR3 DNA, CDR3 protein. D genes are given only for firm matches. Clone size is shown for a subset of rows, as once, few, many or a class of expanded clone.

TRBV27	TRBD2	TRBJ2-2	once	TGTGCCAGCAGTTTTGTGCGGGGGGTCCCCTTGAACACCGGGGAGCTGTTTTTT	CASSFVRGVPLNTGELFF
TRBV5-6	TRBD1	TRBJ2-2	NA	TGTGCCAGCAGCCTTTCTGGACAGGGGAACACCGGGGAGCTGTTTTTT	CASSLSGQGNTGELFF
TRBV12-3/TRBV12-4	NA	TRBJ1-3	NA	TGTGCCAGCAGTAAGCTTGGAAACACCATATATTTT	CASSKLGNTIYF
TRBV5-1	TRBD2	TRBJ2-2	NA	TGCGCCAGCAGCTTGGACCGGGGGGGACGAACCGGGGAGCTGTTTTTT	CASSLDRGGRTGELFF
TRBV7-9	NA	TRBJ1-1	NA	TGTGCCAGCAGCTTAGAGACAGGTAACACTGAAGCTTTCTTT	CASSLETGNTEAFF
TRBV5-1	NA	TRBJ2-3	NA	TGCGCCAGCAGGTCCCAACGTAGCGGAGATCGCACAGATACGCAGTATTTT	CASRSQRSGDRTDTQYF
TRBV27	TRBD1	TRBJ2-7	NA	TGTGCCAGCAGTGCGCAGGGACAGACCCGCTACGAGCAGTACTTC	CASSAQGQTRYEQYF
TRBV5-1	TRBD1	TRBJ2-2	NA	TGCGCCAGCAGTTTTGGACAGGCGAACACCGGGGAGCTGTTTTTT	CASSFGQANTGELFF
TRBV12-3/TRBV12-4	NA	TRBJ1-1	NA	TGTGCCAGCAGTTTACTAGGTGGGGAAGCTTTCTTT	CASSLLGGEAFF
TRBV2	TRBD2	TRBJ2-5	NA	TGTGCCAGCAGTGACGGGATTAGCGGGGGGACGGGAGAGACCCAGTACTTC	CASSDGISGGTGETQYF
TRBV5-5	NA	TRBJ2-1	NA	TGTGCCAGCAGCTCACAGGGAAGCTCCTACAATGAGCAGTTCTTC	CASSSQGSSYNEQFF
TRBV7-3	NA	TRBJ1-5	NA	TGTGCCAGCAGCCGTGACAGATTCCAGCCCCAGCATTTT	CASSRDRFQPQHF
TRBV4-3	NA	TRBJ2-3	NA	TGCGCCAGCAGCCAGGGGGGGGCCCCCCCCACAGATACGCAGTATTTT	CASSQGGAPPTDTQYF
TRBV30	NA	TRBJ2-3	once	TGTGCCTGGAGAATAGGAGATACGCAGTATTTT	CAWRIGDTQYF
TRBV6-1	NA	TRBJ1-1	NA	TGTGCCAGCAGTGAAGAGGTCGTGAACACTGAAGCTTTCTTT	CASSEEVVNTEAFF
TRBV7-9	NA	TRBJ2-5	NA	TGTGCCAGCAGCTTCCTAGAACTTCTTCAAGAGACCCAGTACTTC	CASSFLELLQETQYF
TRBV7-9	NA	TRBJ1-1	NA	TGTGCCAGCAGCTCGGCCCCCAACACTGAAGCTTTCTTT	CASSSAPNTEAFF
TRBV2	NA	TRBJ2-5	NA	TGTGCCAGCAGCCCCGACAGACACCAAGAGACCCAGTACTTC	CASSPDRHQETQYF
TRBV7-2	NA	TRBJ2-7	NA	TGTGCCAGCAGCTTAGTCCACGAGCAGTACTTC	CASSLVHEQYF
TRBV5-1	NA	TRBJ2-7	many	TGCGCCAGCAGCTTGGGGCCCGGGGCCCCGTCCGAGCAGTACTTC	CASSLGPGAPSEQYF
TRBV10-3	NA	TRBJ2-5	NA	TGTGCCATCAGTGAGTTTGGAGGGGAACAAGAGACCCAGTACTTC	CAISEFGGEQETQYF
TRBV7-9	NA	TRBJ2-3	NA	TGTGCCAGCAGCTTAACTGGGACTTTGGATACGCAGTATTTT	CASSLTGTLDTQYF
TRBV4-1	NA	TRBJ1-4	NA	TGCGCCAGCAGCCCAGACGCCGCAGGGGTGAGTGAAAAACTGTTTTTT	CASSPDAAGVSEKLFF
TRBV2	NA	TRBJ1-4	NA	TGTGCCAGCAAAGAGGACTATAATGAAAAACTGTTTTTT	CASKEDYNEKLFF
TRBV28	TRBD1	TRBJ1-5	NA	TGTGCCAGCAGTTTAGGGACAGGGAGGCTCAATCAGCCCCAGCATTTT	CASSLGTGRLNQPQHF
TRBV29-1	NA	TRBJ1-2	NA	TGCAGCGTTGATCGCCCAGGGTATACCTATGGCTACACCTTC	CSVDRPGYTYGYTF